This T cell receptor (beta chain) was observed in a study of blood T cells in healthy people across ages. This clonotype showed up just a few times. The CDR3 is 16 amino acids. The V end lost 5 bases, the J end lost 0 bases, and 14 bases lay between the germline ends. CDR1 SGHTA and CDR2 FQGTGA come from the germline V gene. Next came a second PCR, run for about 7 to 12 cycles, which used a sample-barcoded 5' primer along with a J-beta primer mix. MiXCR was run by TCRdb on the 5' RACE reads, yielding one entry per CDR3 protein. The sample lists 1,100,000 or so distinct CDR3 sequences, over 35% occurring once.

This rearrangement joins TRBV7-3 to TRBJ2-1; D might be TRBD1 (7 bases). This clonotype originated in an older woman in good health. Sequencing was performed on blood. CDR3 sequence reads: CASSKGGTASYNEQFF. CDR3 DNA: TGTGCCAGCAGCAAAGGCGGGACAGCCTCCTACAATGAGCAGTTCTTC.